The 20 T cell receptor beta chains below all came from one sample that was sequenced in a study of Ad26.COV2.S vaccination and SARS-CoV-2 variants. Treatment specified: some 20 received Ad26.COV2.S at low or high dose, single or two shots; roughly five received placebo; per-sample allocation not given. Collection of samples fell on day 63 after the first vaccine or placebo injection. Profiled with immunoSEQ multiplex PCR; TCRdb holds only in-frame clones, not every one. The sample includes some 420,000 clones, roughly 90% seen only once; the top ten take approximately 4%. Sequenced here: peripheral blood, sampled in a trial of Ad26.COV2.S vaccine versus placebo. The receptors derive from a person aged 18-65 years who received the Ad26.COV2.S COVID-19 vaccine or a placebo.

This chain links TRBV6-5 with TRBJ1-2; unclear D gene. The V end was cut by 0 bases, the J end by 3 bases, with 11 bases between. Germline loops: CDR1 MNHEY, CDR2 SVGAGI. The CDR3 runs to 15 residues. DNA for the CDR3: TGTGCCAGCAGTTACTCGCCGGTGGATGACTATGGCTACACCTTC. Encoded protein: CASSYSPVDDYGYTF.

The chain has TRBV13 and TRBJ2-1; 16 bases map to TRBD2. J was trimmed by 7 bases and V by 4 bases; bases with no gene match: 4. The CDR3 contains 16 residues. CDR1 is PRHDT, CDR2 FYEKMQ, per germline (reference sequence). This chain's CDR3 is CASSSGTSGGANEQFF. The DNA of the CDR3 is TGTGCCAGCAGCTCCGGGACTAGCGGGGGGGCGAATGAGCAGTTCTTC.

The chain links TRBV28 to TRBJ2-7, with 7 bases that match TRBD1. In germline, CDR1 is MDHEN, CDR2 SYDVKM. The CDR3 loop spans 15 amino acids. Trimming took 8 bases from V and 5 from J; bases not matched to a gene: 15. The CDR3 nucleotides read TGTGCCAGCGGAATAGGTGGGCAGGGGGTAAACGAGCAGTACTTC. It specifies CASGIGGQGVNEQYF.

The sample holds one count of this clone. J is TRBJ1-4 and V is TRBV3-1 (or the pseudogene TRBV3-2), with no clear D. V lost 1 base to trimming and J lost 3 bases, with 18 bases between them. The germline V gene has CDR1 LGHDT and CDR2 YNNKEL (reference sequence). The CDR3 consists of 18 residues. CDR3 coding DNA: TGTGCCAGCAGCCAAGGGGTGGGTAAGGGCCCGGCTAATGAAAAACTGTTTTTT. This sequence encodes CASSQGVGKGPANEKLFF.

The chain is built from TRBV4-1 and TRBJ1-3; D uncertain. The germline gives CDR1 MGHRA, CDR2 YSYEKL. This CDR3 contains 16 residues. The V end lost 1 base, the J end lost 2 bases, and 12 bases lay between the germline ends. Here the CDR3 reads CASSQVIGIPGNTIYF. CDR3 bases: TGCGCCAGCAGCCAAGTGATAGGGATTCCTGGAAACACCATATATTTT.

This chain links TRBV7-2 with TRBJ2-1, with 7 bases matching TRBD2. The CDR3 runs to 13 residues. The V gene end was trimmed by 5 bases and the J gene end by 4 bases; junction bases not matched to a gene: 2. The germline V gene has CDR1 SGHTA and CDR2 FQGNSA. CDR3 nucleotide sequence: TGTGCCAGCAGCCCCGGGAGGTACAATGAGCAGTTCTTC. The encoded protein is CASSPGRYNEQFF.

J is TRBJ2-7 and V is TRBV5-4, with TRBD1 matching over 9 bases. Germline-derived CDR1 and CDR2 are SGHNT and YYREEE (reference sequence). The CDR3 covers 15 residues. With V trimmed by 4 bases and J by 3 bases, 8 bases remained unmatched. CDR3 DNA: TGTGCCAGCAGCCGAACCGGGACAGGGAACTACGAGCAGTACTTC. Its translation is CASSRTGTGNYEQYF.

This chain connects TRBV5-1 to TRBJ2-7; tentatively, D is TRBD1 (6 bases). Trimming removed 5 bases at V and 7 bases at J, with 13 bases between. The CDR3 has 12 amino acids. Germline-derived CDR1 and CDR2 are SGHRS and YFSETQ. Here the CDR3 reads CASSTTGFEQYF. CDR3 sequence (DNA): TGCGCCAGCAGTACTACAGGGTTTGAGCAGTACTTC. Based on the CDR3 plus reference TRBV5-1 and TRBJ2-7, the full variable domain is KAGVTQTPRYLIKTRGQQVTLSCSPISGHRSVSWYQQTPGQGLQFLFEYFSETQRNKGNFPGRFSGRQFSNSRSEMNVSTLELGDSALYLCASSTTGFEQYFGPGTRLTVT.

The chain couples TRBV7-3 to TRBJ1-6, with 7 nucleotides matching TRBD1. The CDR3 is 16 residues long. The germline V gene encodes CDR1 SGHTA and CDR2 FQGTGA. V lost 1 base to trimming and J lost 5 bases; unmatched junction nucleotides: 5. The CDR3 DNA sequence: TGTGCCAGCAGCTTAAAGCTGGGACAGCATAATTCACCCCTCCACTTT. Translation: CASSLKLGQHNSPLHF.

The V and J genes are TRBV28 and TRBJ1-1; the D gene is possibly TRBD1 (5 bases). Germline lookup yields CDR1 MDHEN and CDR2 SYDVKM. This CDR3 spans 15 amino acids. The germline V and J ends were trimmed by 7 bases and 2 bases, with 17 bases remaining between them. The CDR3 loop reads CASKEELGLNTEAFF. The DNA of the CDR3 is TGTGCCAGCAAGGAGGAATTGGGGCTCAACACTGAAGCTTTCTTT.

This rearrangement joins TRBV7-9 to TRBJ1-1, with D uncertain. Germline values: CDR1 SEHNR, CDR2 FQNEAQ (reference sequence). The CDR3 loop spans 13 amino acids. Trimming stripped 7 bases from V and 0 bases from J, with 9 bases between. This CDR3 is CASKASLNTEAFF. The DNA for the CDR3 is TGTGCCAGCAAGGCCAGCTTGAACACTGAAGCTTTCTTT.

Regarding this clone: The sample carries other DNA sequences with the same CDR3. The chain has TRBV6-5 and TRBJ2-3; TRBD2 matches at 11 bases. Germline-derived CDR1 and CDR2 are MNHEY and SVGAGI. The CDR3 covers 15 residues. V trimming: 6 bases; J trimming: 4 bases; junction bases outside the gene matches: 6. CDR3 sequence: CASRTLAGGPDTQYF. CDR3 nucleotide sequence: TGTGCCAGCAGGACCCTAGCGGGGGGCCCAGATACGCAGTATTTT.

V usage is TRBV9 and J usage is TRBJ2-1; D is ambiguous. The CDR3 length is 12 residues. V was clipped by 0 bases and J by 8 bases, with 6 bases between them. The germline CDR1 and CDR2 sequences are SGDLS and YYNGEE. The chain's CDR3 is CASSVAGDEQFF. CDR3 DNA: TGTGCCAGCAGCGTAGCTGGGGATGAGCAGTTCTTC.

This chain uses TRBV21-1 with TRBJ2-7. TRBV21-1 represents a pseudogene. CDR3 length equals 12 residues. In nucleotides, the CDR3 is TGTGCCATTATACGATCCATCCACGAGCAGTACTTC. Its translation: CAIIRSIHEQYF.

The chain employs TRBV23-1 and TRBJ1-6; D remains unclear. TRBV23-1 has ORF status, its function being uncertain. Trimming took off 9 bases at V and 7 bases at J, with 4 bases between the two ends. CDR3 length equals 10 residues. The CDR3 nucleotides are TGCGCCAGTCGAAATTCACCCCTCCACTTT. This gives the protein CASRNSPLHF.

This rearrangement joins TRBV5-1 to TRBJ2-2, with D possibly TRBD1 on 6 matching bases. The CDR3 is made up of 16 amino acids. Germline V lookup: CDR1 SGHRS, CDR2 YFSETQ. V was cut by 0 bases and J by 4 bases, with 13 bases left in between. DNA for the CDR3: TGCGCCAGCAGCTTGGATCAACAGGGTACCACCGGGGAGCTGTTTTTT. This translates into CASSLDQQGTTGELFF.

The gene calls are TRBV9 and TRBJ2-6; D unclear. Germline CDR1 SGDLS, CDR2 YYNGEE. V lost 0 bases to trimming and J lost 2 bases, with 9 bases between them. The CDR3 runs 16 residues. The CDR3 region is CASSVGTLTGANVLTF. Here the CDR3 DNA reads TGTGCCAGCAGCGTAGGGACGCTGACTGGGGCCAACGTCCTGACTTTC.

The J gene is TRBJ2-2, the V gene TRBV9; 8 bases map to TRBD2. CDR1 and CDR2 (germline): SGDLS, YYNGEE. Losses at the gene ends were 0 bases for V and 2 bases for J; bases not matched to a gene: 3. The CDR3 spans 16 residues. CDR3 in DNA: TGTGCCAGCAGCGTAGAGGGACTAGATAACACCGGGGAGCTGTTTTTT. Translated, it gives CASSVEGLDNTGELFF.

This sequence joins TRBV10-3 and TRBJ1-1; 7 nucleotides match TRBD1. There are 13 residues in the CDR3. The V segment lost 6 bases and the J segment 0 bases; nucleotides outside the gene matches: 1. Germline V gene data show CDR1 as ENHRY and CDR2 as SYGVKD. CDR3 region: CAISTGVNTEAFF. The CDR3 nucleotides are TGTGCCATCAGCACAGGGGTGAACACTGAAGCTTTCTTT.

The J gene is TRBJ2-5, the V gene TRBV7-3; 11 bases are shared with TRBD2. The germline V gene has CDR1 SGHTA and CDR2 FQGTGA. The CDR3 runs 15 residues. Losses at the gene ends were 5 bases for V and 3 bases for J; bases not matched to a gene: 5. CDR3 in amino acids: CASSILGLAEETQYF. CDR3 DNA: TGTGCCAGCAGCATCCTGGGACTAGCGGAAGAGACCCAGTACTTC.